The rows below give T cell receptor delta chains drawn from one sample of a study of gamma-delta chains in newborns, infants, children. TCRdb fed the reads into CATT to redo clone calling. The sample lists 9,500 to 13,000 delta-chain clones, around 8.8% occurring once. Sequenced material: blood. These receptors all stem from a child who was a newborn, infant or young child, either healthy, febrile or measles-vaccinated (not recorded which). The CDR3 runs from the conserved cysteine through the conserved F or W. D genes are given only for firm matches. The listing skips clone size in some rows; elsewhere it reads once, few, many or a size class.

clone_size j_call v_call d_call cdr3_nt cdr3_aa
few TRDJ1 TRDV2 TRDD3 TGTGCCTGCGACCCGTTGGGGGATACGACCGATAAACTCATCTTT CACDPLGDTTDKLIF
. TRDJ1 TRDV2 TRDD3 TGTGCCTGTGACTTACTGGGGGATTACACCGATAAACTCATCTTT CACDLLGDYTDKLIF
. TRDJ1 TRDV2 TRDD3 TGTGCCTGTGACACGCTTGAGGGGATACGCGTGGCGACCGATAAACTCATCTTT CACDTLEGIRVATDKLIF
. TRDJ1 TRDV2 TRDD3 TGTGCCTGTGACACCGTCTCTGGGGGTTCTTACACCGATAAACTCATCTTT CACDTVSGGSYTDKLIF
medium-sized TRDJ1 TRDV2 TRDD3 TGTGCCTGTGACGCCTTACTGGGGGTCGCCGATAAACTCATCTTT CACDALLGVADKLIF
few TRDJ1 TRDV2 TRDD3 TGTGCTTGTGACATTCTCACTACTGGGGCGTACACCGATAAACTCATCTTT CACDILTTGAYTDKLIF
medium-sized TRDJ3 TRDV2 TRDD3 TGTGCCTGTGACACCGTCTGGGGGAGCTCCTGGGACACCCGACAGATGTTTTTC CACDTVWGSSWDTRQMFF
. TRDJ1 TRDV2 TRDD3 TGTGCCTGTGACTCCCTACTGGGGGATGGCCCCGATAAACTCATCTTT CACDSLLGDGPDKLIF
. TRDJ1 TRDV2 TRDD3 TGTGCCTGTGACTCGGCCTTCACTACTACTGGGGGATACGCTCGGTACACCGATAAACTCATCTTT CACDSAFTTTGGYARYTDKLIF
few TRDJ1 TRDV2 TRDD3 TGTGCCTGTGACTCCGTACTGGGGGGCGAGTACACCGATAAACTCATCTTT CACDSVLGGEYTDKLIF
. TRDJ1 TRDV2 TRDD3 TGTGCCTGTGACACTGCCTGGGGGATAAAACGCGATAAATTCATCTTT CACDTAWGIKRDKFIF
few TRDJ1 TRDV1 TRDD3 TGTGCTCTTGCGTTCCCCAAAGCTTACTGGGGGATAGCTTACACCGATAAACTCATCTTT CALAFPKAYWGIAYTDKLIF
few TRDJ1 TRDV2 . TGTGCCCGTGACACCGTTGGTACTGCGACTGAAAGGATCGATAAACTCATCTTT CARDTVGTATERIDKLIF
few TRDJ1 TRDV2 . TGTGCCTGTGACACGGTCGTAGGTACCGATAAACTCATCTTT CACDTVVGTDKLIF
. TRDJ1 TRDV1 . TGTGCTCTTGGGGAACTTCCGGGGGTCAACACCGATAAACTCATCTTT CALGELPGVNTDKLIF
few TRDJ1 TRDV2 . TGTGCCTGTGATTCCGTTCTGGGGATCCGGGGGGCGTACACCGATAAACTCATCTTT CACDSVLGIRGAYTDKLIF